The source of this T cell receptor beta chain is a study of T cells in Graves' hyperthyroidism and ophthalmopathy. Whole-study results and caveats: Ophthalmopathy could be told apart from stable hyperthyroidism with a 13 V-J model. Blood also carried most thyroid clonotypes expanded above 0.001.

This clonotype has at least ten counts. Its antigen remains unknown. Using RNA transcripts as the source, TCR beta CDR3 regions were amplified. The HTBI primer set drove a first-round RT-PCR of the TCR CDR3. TCRdb passed the multiplex PCR reads through MiXCR, listing each CDR3 protein once. The table includes about 840,000 distinct CDR3 sequences, 38% detected once. Trimming stripped 6 bases from V and 1 base from J, with 9 bases between. The CDR3 is 13 residues long. Hyperthyroidism, newly diagnosed and lasting under 2 months, affected patients aged 18 to 65. Sequencing was done on a sample of blood. The V and J genes are TRBV12-3 or TRBV12-4 and TRBJ1-1, with D perhaps matching TRBD1 (5 bases). This sequence was found in a man between 18 and 35 years old with Graves' hyperthyroidism. For the CDR3, the DNA is TGTGCCAGCAGCTTCGGGGGGAACACTGAAGCTTTCTTT. Its translation is CASSFGGNTEAFF.